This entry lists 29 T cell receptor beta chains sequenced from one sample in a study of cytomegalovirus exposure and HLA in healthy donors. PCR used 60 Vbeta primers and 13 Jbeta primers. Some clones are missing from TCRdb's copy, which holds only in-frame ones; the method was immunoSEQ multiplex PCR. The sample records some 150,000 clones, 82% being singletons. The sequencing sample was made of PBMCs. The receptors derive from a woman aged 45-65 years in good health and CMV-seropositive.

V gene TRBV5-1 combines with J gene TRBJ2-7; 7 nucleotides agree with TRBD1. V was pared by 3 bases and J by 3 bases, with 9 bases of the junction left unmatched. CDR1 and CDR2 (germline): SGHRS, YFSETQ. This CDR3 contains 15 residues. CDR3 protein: CASSSDPRGNYEQYF. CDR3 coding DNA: TGCGCCAGCAGCTCGGACCCCAGGGGGAACTACGAGCAGTACTTC.

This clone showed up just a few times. Written as DNA, the CDR3 is TGTGCCAGCAGCTTACAGCAGGGGTCTGGAAACACCATATATTTT. Translated, it gives CASSLQQGSGNTIYF. The J gene is TRBJ1-3, the V gene TRBV7-2; weak D call: TRBD1 (6 bases). V lost 2 bases and J 1 base, leaving 9 bases between the germline ends. The CDR3 loop spans 15 amino acids. Germline V gene lookup returns CDR1 SGHTA and CDR2 FQGNSA.

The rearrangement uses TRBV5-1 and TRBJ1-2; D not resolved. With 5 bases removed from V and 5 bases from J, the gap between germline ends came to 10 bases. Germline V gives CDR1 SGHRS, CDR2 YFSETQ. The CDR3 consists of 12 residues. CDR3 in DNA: TGCGCCAGCAGGGGGAGTGGTTATGGCTACACCTTC. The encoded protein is CASRGSGYGYTF.

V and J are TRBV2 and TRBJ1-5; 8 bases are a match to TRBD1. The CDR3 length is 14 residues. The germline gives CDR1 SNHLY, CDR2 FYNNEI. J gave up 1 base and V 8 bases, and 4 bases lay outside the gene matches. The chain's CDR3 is CASQGARSNQPQHF. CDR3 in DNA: TGTGCCAGCCAGGGGGCGAGAAGCAATCAGCCCCAGCATTTT.

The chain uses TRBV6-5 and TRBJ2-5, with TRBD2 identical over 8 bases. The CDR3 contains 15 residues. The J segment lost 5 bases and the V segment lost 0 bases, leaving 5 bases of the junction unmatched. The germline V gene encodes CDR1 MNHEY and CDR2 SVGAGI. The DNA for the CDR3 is TGTGCCAGCAGTTACTCAGCGGGGGCGGGGGAGACCCAGTACTTC. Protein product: CASSYSAGAGETQYF.

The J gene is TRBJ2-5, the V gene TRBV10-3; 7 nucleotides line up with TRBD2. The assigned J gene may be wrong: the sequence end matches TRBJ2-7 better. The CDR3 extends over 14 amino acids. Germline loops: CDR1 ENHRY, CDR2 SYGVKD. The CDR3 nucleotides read TGTGCCATCAGTGACCGGGACTACTCCTACGAGCAGTACTTC. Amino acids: CAISDRDYSYEQYF.

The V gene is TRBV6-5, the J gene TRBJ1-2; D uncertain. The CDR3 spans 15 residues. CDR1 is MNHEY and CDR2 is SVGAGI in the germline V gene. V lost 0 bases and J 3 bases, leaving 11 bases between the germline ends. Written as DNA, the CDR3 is TGTGCCAGCAGTTACTCCCAGCTACTATACTATGGCTACACCTTC. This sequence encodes CASSYSQLLYYGYTF.

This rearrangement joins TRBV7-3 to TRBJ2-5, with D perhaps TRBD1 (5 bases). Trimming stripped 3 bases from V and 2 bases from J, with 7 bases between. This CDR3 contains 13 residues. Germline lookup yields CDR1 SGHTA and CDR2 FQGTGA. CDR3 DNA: TGTGCCAGCAGCTTGGGGCGACAAGAGACCCAGTACTTC. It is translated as CASSLGRQETQYF.

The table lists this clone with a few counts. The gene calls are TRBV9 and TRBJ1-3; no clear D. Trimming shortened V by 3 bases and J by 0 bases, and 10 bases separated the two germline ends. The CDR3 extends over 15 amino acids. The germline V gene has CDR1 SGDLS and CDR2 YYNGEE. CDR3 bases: TGTGCCAGCAGCGCCTCGGGATACTCTGGAAACACCATATATTTT. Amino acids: CASSASGYSGNTIYF. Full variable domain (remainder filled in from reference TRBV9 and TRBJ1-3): DSGVTQTPKHLITATGQRVTLRCSPRSGDLSVYWYQQSLDQGLQFLIQYYNGEERAKGNILERFSAQQFPDLHSELNLSSLELGDSALYFCASSASGYSGNTIYFGEGSWLTVV.

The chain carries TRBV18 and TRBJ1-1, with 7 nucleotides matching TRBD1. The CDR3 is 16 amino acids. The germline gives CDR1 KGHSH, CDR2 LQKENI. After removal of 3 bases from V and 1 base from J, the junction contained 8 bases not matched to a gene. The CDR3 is CASSPYRGKTNTEAFF. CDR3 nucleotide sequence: TGTGCCAGCTCACCTTACAGGGGAAAGACGAACACTGAAGCTTTCTTT.

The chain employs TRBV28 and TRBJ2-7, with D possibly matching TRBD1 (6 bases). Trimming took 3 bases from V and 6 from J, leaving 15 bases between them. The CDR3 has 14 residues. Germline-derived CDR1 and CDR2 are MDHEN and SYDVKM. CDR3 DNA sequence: TGTGCCAGCAGTTTGACTCAGGGGACGGGCGAGCAGTACTTC. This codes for CASSLTQGTGEQYF.

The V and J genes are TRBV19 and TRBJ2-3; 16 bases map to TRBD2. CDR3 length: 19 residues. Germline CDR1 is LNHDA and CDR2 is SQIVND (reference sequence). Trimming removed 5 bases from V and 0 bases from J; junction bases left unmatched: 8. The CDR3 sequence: CASSFPGLAGGASTDTQYF. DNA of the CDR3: TGTGCCAGTAGTTTCCCGGGACTAGCGGGGGGGGCTAGCACAGATACGCAGTATTTT.

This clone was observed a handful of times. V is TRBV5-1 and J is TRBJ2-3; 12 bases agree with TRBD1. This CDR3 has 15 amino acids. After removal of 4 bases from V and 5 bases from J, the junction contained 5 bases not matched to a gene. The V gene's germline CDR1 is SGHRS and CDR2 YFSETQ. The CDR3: CASSAGTGGRDTQYF. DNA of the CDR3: TGCGCCAGCAGCGCCGGGACAGGGGGCCGAGATACGCAGTATTTT.

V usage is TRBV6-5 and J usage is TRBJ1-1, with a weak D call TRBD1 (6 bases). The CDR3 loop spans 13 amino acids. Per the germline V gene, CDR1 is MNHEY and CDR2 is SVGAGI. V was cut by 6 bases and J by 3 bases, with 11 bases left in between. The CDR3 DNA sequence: TGTGCCAGCAGACCGACAGGATACACTGAAGCTTTCTTT. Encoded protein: CASRPTGYTEAFF.

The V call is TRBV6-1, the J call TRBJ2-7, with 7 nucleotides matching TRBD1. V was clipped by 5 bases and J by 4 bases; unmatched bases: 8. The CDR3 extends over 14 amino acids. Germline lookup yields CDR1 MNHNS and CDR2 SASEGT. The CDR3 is CASSYGDRVYEQYF. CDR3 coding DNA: TGTGCCAGCAGTTATGGTGACAGGGTTTACGAGCAGTACTTC.

The CDR3 sequence is CASSETGQATGELFF. Written as DNA, the CDR3 is TGTGCCAGCAGCGAAACTGGACAGGCCACCGGGGAGCTGTTTTTT. The rearrangement links TRBV9 to TRBJ2-2; 7 nucleotides line up with TRBD1. The germline V gene encodes CDR1 SGDLS and CDR2 YYNGEE. The CDR3 extends over 15 amino acids. Germline trimming cut 3 bases from V and 4 bases from J; bases unmatched to any gene: 6.

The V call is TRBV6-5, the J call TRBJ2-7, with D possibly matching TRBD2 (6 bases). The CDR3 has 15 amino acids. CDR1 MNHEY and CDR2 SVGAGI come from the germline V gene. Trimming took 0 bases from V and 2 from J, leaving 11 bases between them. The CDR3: CASSYSRDPTYEQYF. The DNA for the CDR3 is TGTGCCAGCAGTTACTCGCGGGATCCAACCTACGAGCAGTACTTC.

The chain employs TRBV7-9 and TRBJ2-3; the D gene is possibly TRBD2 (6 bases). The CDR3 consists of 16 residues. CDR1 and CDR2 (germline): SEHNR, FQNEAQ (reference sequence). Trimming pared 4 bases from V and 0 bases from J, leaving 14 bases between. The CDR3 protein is CASSSLSGRSTDTQYF. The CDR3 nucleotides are TGTGCCAGCAGCTCCCTAAGCGGGCGTAGCACAGATACGCAGTATTTT.

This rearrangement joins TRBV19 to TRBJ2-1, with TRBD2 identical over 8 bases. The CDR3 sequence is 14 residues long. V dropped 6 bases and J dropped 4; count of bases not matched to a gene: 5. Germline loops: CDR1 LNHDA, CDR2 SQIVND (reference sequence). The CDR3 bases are TGTGCCAGTAGCCGACTAGCGCAATACAATGAGCAGTTCTTC. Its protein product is CASSRLAQYNEQFF.

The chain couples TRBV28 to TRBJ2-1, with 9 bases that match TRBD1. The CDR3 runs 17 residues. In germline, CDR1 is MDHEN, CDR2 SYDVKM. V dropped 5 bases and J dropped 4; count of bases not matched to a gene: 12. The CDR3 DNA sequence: TGTGCCAGCAGTGCACAGGGGGCCCAAGCGGGTTACAATGAGCAGTTCTTC. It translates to CASSAQGAQAGYNEQFF. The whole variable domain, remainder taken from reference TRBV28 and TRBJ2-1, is DVKVTQSSRYLVKRTGEKVFLECVQDMDHENMFWYRQDPGLGLRLIYFSYDVKMKEKGDIPEGYSVSREKKERFSLILESASTNQTSMYLCASSAQGAQAGYNEQFFGPGTRLTVL.

CDR3 nucleotides: TGTGCCTGGAGTGGAGGGTCCGGCCAGCCCCAGCATTTT. Protein sequence: CAWSGGSGQPQHF. The chain couples TRBV30 to TRBJ1-5; D is uncertain. Germline CDR1 and CDR2: GTSNPN and SVGIG (reference sequence). The CDR3 spans 13 residues. V was trimmed by 1 base and J by 7 bases, leaving 11 bases between them.

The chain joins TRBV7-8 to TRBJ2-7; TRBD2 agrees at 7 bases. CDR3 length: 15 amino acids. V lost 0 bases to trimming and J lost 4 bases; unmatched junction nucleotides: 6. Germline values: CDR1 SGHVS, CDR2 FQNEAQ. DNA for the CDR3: TGTGCCAGCAGCTTAGCGAGGCTAGCGGATTACGAGCAGTACTTC. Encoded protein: CASSLARLADYEQYF. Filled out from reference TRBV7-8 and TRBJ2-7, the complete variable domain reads GAGVSQSPRYKVAKRGQDVALRCDPISGHVSLFWYQQALGQGPEFLTYFQNEAQLDKSGLPSDRFFAERPEGSVSTLKIQRTQQEDSAVYLCASSLARLADYEQYFGPGTRLTVT.

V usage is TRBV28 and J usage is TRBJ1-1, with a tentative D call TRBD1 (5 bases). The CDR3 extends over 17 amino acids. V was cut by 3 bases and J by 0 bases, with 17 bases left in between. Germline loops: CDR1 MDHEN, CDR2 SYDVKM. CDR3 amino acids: CASSFPARRGMNTEAFF. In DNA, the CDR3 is TGTGCCAGCAGTTTCCCGGCCAGGAGGGGTATGAACACTGAAGCTTTCTTT. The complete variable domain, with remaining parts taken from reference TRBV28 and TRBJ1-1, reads DVKVTQSSRYLVKRTGEKVFLECVQDMDHENMFWYRQDPGLGLRLIYFSYDVKMKEKGDIPEGYSVSREKKERFSLILESASTNQTSMYLCASSFPARRGMNTEAFFGQGTRLTVV.

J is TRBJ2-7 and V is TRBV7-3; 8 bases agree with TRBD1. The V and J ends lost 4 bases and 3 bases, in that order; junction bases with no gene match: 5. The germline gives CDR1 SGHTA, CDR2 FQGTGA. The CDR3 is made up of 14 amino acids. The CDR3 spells CASSSRQGSYEQYF. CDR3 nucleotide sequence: TGTGCCAGCAGCTCTCGACAGGGGAGCTACGAGCAGTACTTC.

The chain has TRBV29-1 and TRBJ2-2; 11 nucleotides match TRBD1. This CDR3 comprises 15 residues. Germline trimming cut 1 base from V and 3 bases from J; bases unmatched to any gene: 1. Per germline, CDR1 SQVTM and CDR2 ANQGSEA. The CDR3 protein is CSVEGTGGYTGELFF. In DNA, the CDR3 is TGCAGCGTTGAAGGGACAGGGGGCTACACCGGGGAGCTGTTTTTT.

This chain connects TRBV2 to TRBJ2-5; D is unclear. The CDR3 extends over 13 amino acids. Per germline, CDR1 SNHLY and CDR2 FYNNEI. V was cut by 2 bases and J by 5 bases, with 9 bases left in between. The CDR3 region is CASSEWLRETQYF. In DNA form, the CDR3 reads TGTGCCAGCAGTGAATGGCTGCGGGAGACCCAGTACTTC.

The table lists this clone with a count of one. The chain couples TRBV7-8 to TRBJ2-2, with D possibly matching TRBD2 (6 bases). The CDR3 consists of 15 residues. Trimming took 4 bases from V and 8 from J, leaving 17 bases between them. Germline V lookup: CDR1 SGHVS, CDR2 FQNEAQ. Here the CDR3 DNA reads TGTGCCAGCAGCTGGGGAGCGGGCCTGGGGGGGGAGCTGTTTTTT. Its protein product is CASSWGAGLGGELFF.

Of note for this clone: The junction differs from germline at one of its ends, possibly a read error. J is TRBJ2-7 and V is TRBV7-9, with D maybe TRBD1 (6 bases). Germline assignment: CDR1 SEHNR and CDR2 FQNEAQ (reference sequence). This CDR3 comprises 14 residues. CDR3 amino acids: CASNLDRNSYEQYF. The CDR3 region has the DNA TGTGCCAGCAACTTAGACAGGAACTCCTACGAGCAGTACTTC.

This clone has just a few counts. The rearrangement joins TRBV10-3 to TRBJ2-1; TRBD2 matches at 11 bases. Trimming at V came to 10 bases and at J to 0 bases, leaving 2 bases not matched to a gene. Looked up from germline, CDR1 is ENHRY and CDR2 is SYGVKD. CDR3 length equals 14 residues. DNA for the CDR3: TGTGCCACTACTAGCGGGAGCTCCTACAATGAGCAGTTCTTC. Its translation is CATTSGSSYNEQFF.